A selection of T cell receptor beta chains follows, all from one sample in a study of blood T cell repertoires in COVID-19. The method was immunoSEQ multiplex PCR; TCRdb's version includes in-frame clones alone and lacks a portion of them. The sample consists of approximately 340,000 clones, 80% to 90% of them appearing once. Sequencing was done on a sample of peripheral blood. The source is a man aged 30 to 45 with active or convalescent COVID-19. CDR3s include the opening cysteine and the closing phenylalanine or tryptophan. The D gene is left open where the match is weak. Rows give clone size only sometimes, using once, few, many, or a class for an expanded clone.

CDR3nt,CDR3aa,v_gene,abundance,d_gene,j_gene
TGTGCCAGCAGACTCCCGACAGGGGCCAGCTCCTACGAGCAGTACTTC,CASRLPTGASSYEQYF,TRBV3-1/TRBV3-2,-,TRBD1,TRBJ2-7
TGTGCCATCAGCCAAATAGCGGGGGGGCAGAAAGAGACCCAGTACTTC,CAISQIAGGQKETQYF,TRBV10-3,-,TRBD2,TRBJ2-5
TGTGCCAGCAGTGGTCGGGAGGGGATGCAGTACTTC,CASSGREGMQYF,TRBV6-6,-,TRBD2,TRBJ2-7
TGTGCCAGCAGGGCCAGGACAGGGAGCACTGAAGCTTTCTTT,CASRARTGSTEAFF,TRBV7-2,-,TRBD1,TRBJ1-1
TGTGCCAGCAGCTTAGTGGCGGGGGGTTCCTACAATGAGCAGTTCTTC,CASSLVAGGSYNEQFF,TRBV7-7,-,TRBD2,TRBJ2-1
TGTGCCAGCAGTGGGGGACAGTCCAATGAGCAGTTCTTC,CASSGGQSNEQFF,TRBV2,-,TRBD1,TRBJ2-1
TGTGCCAGCAGCGCACTCCGGGACAGGGATGGCTACACCTTC,CASSALRDRDGYTF,TRBV3-1/TRBV3-2,-,TRBD1,TRBJ1-2
TGTGCCAGCAGTTTATCGTGGCCCTCACCCCTCCACTTT,CASSLSWPSPLHF,TRBV27,-,-,TRBJ1-6
TGTGCCAGCAGTGAAACGGGACTAGCGGGAACCTACAATGAGCAGTTCTTC,CASSETGLAGTYNEQFF,TRBV6-1,-,TRBD2,TRBJ2-1
TGTGCCAGCAGTGAACCAGCGGGGACCTACGAGCAGTACTTC,CASSEPAGTYEQYF,TRBV6-1,few,TRBD2,TRBJ2-7